This T cell receptor (beta chain) was profiled in a study of CD8 T cells in Susac syndrome. The CDR3 length is 15 residues. The trim removed 6 bases at V and 4 bases at J, leaving 6 bases unmatched. The RNA input was about 0.5 to 1 ug, and it was reverse transcribed with random hexamers. The authors amplified TCR beta CDR3 across 54 Vbeta and 13 Jbeta using immunoSEQ multiplex PCR. TCRdb redid the calling of the immunoSEQ multiplex PCR reads with MiXCR, one entry per CDR3 protein. Here the sample spans roughly 200,000 distinct CDR3 sequences, about 91% being singletons. The chain recombines TRBV12-3 or TRBV12-4 with TRBJ1-3, with TRBD1 identical over 10 bases. The sample consisted of CD4+ T cells from PBMCs. The sequence derives from a human donor with Susac syndrome. CDR3 coding DNA: TGTGCCAGCAGGATGACAGGGGGCCGGGGAAACACCATATATTTT. Its translation is CASRMTGGRGNTIYF.